The present TCR beta chain was sequenced within a study of blood T cell repertoires in COVID-19. The wider study: From the United States, Italy and Spain came samples of acute and convalescent COVID-19. The analysed material was cDNA or gDNA that came from T cells, B-cell-depleted T cells, or PBMCs.

As processed by the authors: Estimates of nucleated cell counts were drawn from the amplification of reference gene primers. Sequencing used immunoSEQ multiplex PCR; TCRdb keeps in-frame clones, though not all of them. The V and J calls and clone size were taken over from that table, and D and trimming were inferred from the DNA. The table includes about 300,000 clones, about 88% detected once. Losses at the gene ends were 4 bases for V and 3 bases for J; bases not matched to a gene: 6. The length of the CDR3 is 14 residues. CDR1 SGHRS and CDR2 YFSETQ come from the germline V gene. The sequenced sample was peripheral blood. V usage is TRBV5-1 and J usage is TRBJ2-7, with 8 bases that match TRBD1. The receptor comes from a man in his 70s with acute or convalescent COVID-19. The CDR3 reads CASSTQGANYEQYF. CDR3 DNA sequence: TGCGCCAGCAGCACGCAGGGGGCGAACTACGAGCAGTACTTC. The full variable domain, completed using reference TRBV5-1 and TRBJ2-7, is KAGVTQTPRYLIKTRGQQVTLSCSPISGHRSVSWYQQTPGQGLQFLFEYFSETQRNKGNFPGRFSGRQFSNSRSEMNVSTLELGDSALYLCASSTQGANYEQYFGPGTRLTVT.